This T cell receptor beta chain was captured by sequencing in a study of T cell responses to AZD1222 COVID-19 vaccine. General study findings and limits: Seropositive AZD1222 recipients at baseline numbered only 5 or 6. White British donors predominated, females outnumbered males, and clonal diversity was possibly underestimated.

Comment on this clone: Its antigen is not known.

Only in-frame clones appear in the TCRdb table, and some are missing; sequencing was by immunoSEQ multiplex PCR. This table holds about 140,000 clones, 90% to 95% found once. The sample in question was peripheral blood, obtained after recovery from COVID-19. The TCR originated in an adult who had recovered from COVID-19.

As DNA, the CDR3 is TGTGCCAGCAGCGTAGGTTCCTACAATGAGCAGTTCTTC. This encodes CASSVGSYNEQFF. The chain is built from TRBV9 and TRBJ2-1; the D is unclear. V lost 0 bases and J lost 1, with 2 bases in between. The V gene's germline CDR1 is SGDLS and CDR2 YYNGEE. This CDR3 has 13 amino acids.